Below, 28 T cell receptor beta chains from the same sample are listed, as sequenced in a study of graft-versus-host responses after intestinal transplantation. Repertoires were generated with immunoSEQ multiplex PCR, while TCRdb's copy carries only in-frame clones and drops some. The data show 62,000 or so clones, 70% to 90% seen once. The input for sequencing was PBMCs, taken 26 days after transplant. The receptors shown here come from a human patient who received an intestinal transplant, so some T cells may come from the graft donor.

The gene calls are TRBV5-1 and TRBJ1-1; perhaps TRBD1 as D (5 bases). Germline V gene sequence: CDR1 SGHRS, CDR2 YFSETQ. The CDR3 runs to 16 residues. V was shortened by 0 bases and J by 0 bases, with 12 bases between the two germline ends. This CDR3 is CASSLAGEGMNTEAFF. The CDR3 DNA is TGCGCCAGCAGCTTGGCTGGGGAGGGGATGAACACTGAAGCTTTCTTT.

The genes are TRBV5-4 and TRBJ1-1; TRBD1 aligns across 9 bases. The J segment lost 6 bases and the V segment lost 1 base, leaving 4 bases of the junction unmatched. The germline CDR1 and CDR2 sequences are SGHNT and YYREEE (reference sequence). CDR3 length: 14 amino acids. The CDR3 spells CASSLRDRVAEAFF. CDR3 DNA sequence: TGTGCCAGCAGCTTGAGGGACAGGGTAGCTGAAGCTTTCTTT.

Only a few counts were recorded for this clone. The chain couples TRBV6-1 to TRBJ1-2; D might be TRBD1 (5 bases). Germline V gene lookup returns CDR1 MNHNS and CDR2 SASEGT. Trimming removed 4 bases at V and 4 bases at J, with 19 bases between. The CDR3 loop spans 16 amino acids. Here the CDR3 DNA reads TGTGCCAGCAGTGGAGACATAGAAGGGGTTCTCTATGGCTACACCTTC. Translation: CASSGDIEGVLYGYTF.

This clone was counted only a few times. This chain links TRBV10-3 with TRBJ2-7; D unresolved. The germline CDR1 and CDR2 sequences are ENHRY and SYGVKD. Trimming left V 4 bases short and J 3 bases short, with 13 bases between. This CDR3 is 14 amino acids long. DNA for the CDR3: TGTGCCATCAGTGGCGTCGGGTCTCTCTACGAGCAGTACTTC. Protein product: CAISGVGSLYEQYF.

The chain recombines TRBV5-1 with TRBJ2-7, with 8 bases identical to TRBD1. J gave up 5 bases and V 1 base, and 5 bases lay outside the gene matches. CDR3 length equals 14 residues. CDR1 SGHRS and CDR2 YFSETQ come from the germline V gene. CDR3 sequence: CASSLSGGLDEQYF. In DNA form, the CDR3 reads TGCGCCAGCAGCTTGTCAGGGGGCCTGGACGAGCAGTACTTC.

This sequence joins TRBV7-3 and TRBJ2-3, with D possibly TRBD2 on 6 matching bases. Trimming took off 0 bases at V and 0 bases at J, with 10 bases between the two ends. Germline V gives CDR1 SGHTA, CDR2 FQGTGA. CDR3 length: 16 residues. CDR3 protein: CASSLTPAGSTDTQYF. CDR3 DNA: TGTGCCAGCAGCTTAACGCCGGCGGGGAGCACAGATACGCAGTATTTT.

The CDR3 protein is CASTGDRFF. As DNA, the CDR3 is TGCGCCTCGACAGGGGATCGGTTTTTT. This chain links TRBV5-1 with TRBJ2-2, with 8 positions matching TRBD1. Germline-derived CDR1 and CDR2 are SGHRS and YFSETQ. Losses at the gene ends were 10 bases for V and 16 bases for J; bases not matched to a gene: 6. There are 9 residues in the CDR3. The complete variable domain, with remaining parts taken from reference TRBV5-1 and TRBJ2-2, reads KAGVTQTPRYLIKTRGQQVTLSCSPISGHRSVSWYQQTPGQGLQFLFEYFSETQRNKGNFPGRFSGRQFSNSRSEMNVSTLELGDSALYLCASTGDRFFGEGSRLTVL.

The rearrangement uses TRBV14 and TRBJ2-4; possibly TRBD2 for D (6 bases). V gave up 3 bases and J gave up 8 bases, with 11 bases separating them. The germline gives CDR1 SGHDN, CDR2 FVKESK. The CDR3 contains 13 residues. CDR3 sequence (DNA): TGTGCCAGCAGCCAGGGACTTGGGGACATTCAGTACTTC. Residues: CASSQGLGDIQYF.

V usage is TRBV27 and J usage is TRBJ2-1; 11 nucleotides match TRBD2. CDR3 length equals 17 residues. Germline CDR1 is MNHEY and CDR2 is SMNVEV (reference sequence). V lost 6 bases, J lost 7 bases, and 14 bases stayed unmatched. As DNA, the CDR3 is TGTGCCAGCAGCTCACCCCCGGGGCTAGCGGGGGGAAATGAGCAGTTCTTC. Translation gives CASSSPPGLAGGNEQFF.

The V gene is TRBV11-2, the J gene TRBJ2-3, with a tentative D call TRBD1 (6 bases). Trimming removed 0 bases from V and 0 bases from J, with 10 bases in between. The V gene's germline CDR1 is SGHAT and CDR2 FQNNGV. The CDR3 spans 16 residues. The CDR3 loop is CASSLEVGQSTDTQYF. The CDR3 DNA reads as TGTGCCAGCAGCTTAGAGGTGGGACAAAGCACAGATACGCAGTATTTT.

The CDR3 region is CASRHDTTGIGNTIYF. The CDR3 DNA reads TGCGCCAGCAGGCATGATACGACAGGGATTGGAAACACCATATATTTT. The V call is TRBV5-1, the J call TRBJ1-3, with 7 nucleotides matching TRBD1. Germline lookup yields CDR1 SGHRS and CDR2 YFSETQ. Trimming cost V 5 bases and J 3 bases; bases outside gene matches: 11. The CDR3 has 16 amino acids.

In the case of this clone: At the DNA level, this CDR3 is encoded by other sequences in the same sample as well. The V and J genes are TRBV11-2 and TRBJ2-3, with TRBD1 matching over 10 bases. CDR3 size: 14 residues. CDR1 SGHAT and CDR2 FQNNGV come from the germline V gene. J gave up 3 bases and V 6 bases, and 3 bases lay outside the gene matches. The CDR3 nucleotides read TGTGCCAGCAGTTGGACAGGGGGGACAGATACGCAGTATTTT. Protein: CASSWTGGTDTQYF.

The chain links TRBV2 to TRBJ2-1, with 7 bases aligning to TRBD1. The CDR3 sequence is 13 residues long. The J segment lost 5 bases and the V segment lost 8 bases, leaving 6 bases of the junction unmatched. The germline gives CDR1 SNHLY, CDR2 FYNNEI. The CDR3 loop is CASWETGNNEQFF. In DNA form, the CDR3 reads TGTGCCAGCTGGGAGACAGGGAACAATGAGCAGTTCTTC.

Only one count was recorded for this clone. The chain carries TRBV7-3 and TRBJ1-3; D ambiguous. This CDR3 is built from 14 residues. V dropped 3 bases and J dropped 0 bases, with 6 bases sitting between them. Looked up from germline, CDR1 is SGHTA and CDR2 is FQGTGA. The CDR3 reads CASSFPGSGNTIYF. The CDR3, as DNA: TGTGCCAGCAGCTTCCCGGGCTCTGGAAACACCATATATTTT.

This sequence joins TRBV7-8 and TRBJ1-6; TRBD1 is a possible D gene (5 bases). Germline CDR1 and CDR2: SGHVS and FQNEAQ. Trimming left V 4 bases short and J 7 bases short, with 14 bases between. The CDR3 consists of 15 residues. The CDR3 protein is CASSSRQNPNSPLHF. The CDR3 DNA sequence: TGTGCCAGCAGCTCGAGACAGAATCCCAATTCACCCCTCCACTTT.

The J gene is TRBJ2-6, the V gene TRBV6-5; D is uncertain. Germline CDR1 is MNHEY and CDR2 is SVGAGI. Trimming took off 5 bases at V and 0 bases at J, with 5 bases between the two ends. The CDR3 runs 14 residues. CDR3 in amino acids: CASSPSSGANVLTF. CDR3 DNA: TGTGCCAGCAGTCCCAGCTCTGGGGCCAACGTCCTGACTTTC.

The gene calls are TRBV5-4 and TRBJ2-7, with TRBD2 matching over 7 bases. With 2 bases clipped from V and 2 bases from J, the junction kept 16 bases outside the gene matches. The CDR3 runs to 18 residues. The V gene's germline CDR1 is SGHNT and CDR2 YYREEE (reference sequence). The CDR3 reads CASSFGGVSGGAAYEQYF. The CDR3 DNA reads as TGTGCCAGCAGCTTTGGGGGGGTAAGTGGTGGAGCCGCCTACGAGCAGTACTTC.

J is TRBJ2-7 and V is TRBV28; TRBD1 aligns across 7 bases. With V trimmed by 2 bases and J by 7 bases, 8 bases remained unmatched. In germline, CDR1 is MDHEN, CDR2 SYDVKM. The CDR3 extends over 14 amino acids. CDR3 in amino acids: CASSLVGQRKEQYF. CDR3 nucleotide sequence: TGTGCCAGCAGTTTAGTGGGACAGAGGAAAGAGCAGTACTTC.

The chain combines TRBV7-3 with TRBJ2-1; 12 nucleotides align to TRBD2. Germline V gene sequence: CDR1 SGHTA, CDR2 FQGTGA. The V and J ends lost 2 bases and 6 bases, in that order; junction bases with no gene match: 2. The CDR3 contains 15 residues. The CDR3 reads CASSLLAGGPNEQFF. In DNA, the CDR3 is TGTGCCAGCAGCTTACTAGCGGGAGGGCCCAATGAGCAGTTCTTC.

The chain combines TRBV7-3 with TRBJ2-2; D might be TRBD1 (5 bases). The CDR3 is 15 residues long. Between the trimmed V and J ends, which lost 3 bases and 5 bases, there was a span of 13 bases. Germline V gene data show CDR1 as SGHTA and CDR2 as FQGTGA. CDR3 protein: CASSFWGQGTGELFF. CDR3 nucleotide sequence: TGTGCCAGCAGCTTCTGGGGTCAGGGAACCGGGGAGCTGTTTTTT. Complete variable domain (other parts from reference TRBV7-3 and TRBJ2-2): GAGVSQTPSNKVTEKGKYVELRCDPISGHTALYWYRQSLGQGPEFLIYFQGTGAADDSGLPNDRFFAVRPEGSVSTLKIQRTERGDSAVYLCASSFWGQGTGELFFGEGSRLTVL.

The chain couples TRBV10-3 to TRBJ2-3, with TRBD2 identical over 9 bases. Germline CDR1 reads ENHRY; CDR2 reads SYGVKD. The V and J ends lost 7 bases and 5 bases, in that order; junction bases with no gene match: 7. The CDR3 runs 14 residues. Here the CDR3 reads CAITEAGGLDTQYF. The CDR3 DNA follows: TGTGCCATCACTGAAGCGGGGGGACTAGATACGCAGTATTTT.

This clone was seen only once. This sequence joins TRBV13 and TRBJ2-2; D possibly corresponds to TRBD2 (6 bases). This CDR3 spans 12 amino acids. Germline CDR1 is PRHDT and CDR2 is FYEKMQ (reference sequence). Trimming stripped 10 bases from V and 3 bases from J, with 9 bases between. The CDR3: CATVADTGELFF. In DNA form, the CDR3 reads TGTGCCACCGTAGCGGACACCGGGGAGCTGTTTTTT.

The chain combines TRBV4-1 with TRBJ2-7, with 7 bases that match TRBD2. The CDR3 sequence is 15 residues long. V dropped 1 base and J dropped 0; count of bases not matched to a gene: 3. Per germline, CDR1 MGHRA and CDR2 YSYEKL. The CDR3 DNA follows: TGCGCCAGCAGCCAAGCAGCGGGACTCTCCTACGAGCAGTACTTC. Residues: CASSQAAGLSYEQYF.

This clone was seen a single time. The sample holds other DNA sequences that translate to the same CDR3. The chain is built from TRBV5-4 and TRBJ1-3; 8 nucleotides match TRBD1. V shed 1 base and J 4 bases; nucleotides not matched to a gene: 1. Germline V lookup: CDR1 SGHNT, CDR2 YYREEE (reference sequence). This CDR3 spans 14 amino acids. CDR3 loop: CASSLTGGGNTIYF. Written as DNA, the CDR3 is TGTGCCAGCAGCTTGACAGGGGGAGGAAACACCATATATTTT.

The chain carries TRBV11-2 and TRBJ1-1; TRBD1 aligns across 7 bases. The trim removed 7 bases at V and 2 bases at J, leaving 16 bases unmatched. The CDR3 is 17 residues long. Germline V gives CDR1 SGHAT, CDR2 FQNNGV. DNA of the CDR3: TGTGCCAGCACCGGAGGGGGCGCAAGGTCCTTTAACACTGAAGCTTTCTTT. Its protein product is CASTGGGARSFNTEAFF.

This rearrangement joins TRBV28 to TRBJ1-2; perhaps TRBD1 as D (5 bases). V gave up 6 bases and J gave up 6 bases, with 17 bases separating them. CDR1 is MDHEN and CDR2 is SYDVKM in the germline V gene. The CDR3 length is 14 residues. CDR3 residues: CASRKKGVQDGYTF. The CDR3 DNA follows: TGTGCCAGCAGGAAGAAAGGGGTCCAAGATGGCTACACCTTC.

The V call is TRBV30, the J call TRBJ1-4; D unresolved. Trimming took 5 bases from V and 5 from J, leaving 15 bases between them. The CDR3 has 14 amino acids. Germline V gives CDR1 GTSNPN, CDR2 SVGIG (reference sequence). The CDR3 bases are TGTGCCTGGGGGGTAGGGAGCCGGAATGAAAAACTGTTTTTT. It specifies CAWGVGSRNEKLFF.

About this clone itself: The same CDR3 arises from other DNA sequences in this sample as well. This chain links TRBV27 with TRBJ2-2, with D perhaps TRBD1 (5 bases). V lost 6 bases and J 5 bases, leaving 19 bases between the germline ends. The CDR3 extends over 16 amino acids. Looked up from germline, CDR1 is MNHEY and CDR2 is SMNVEV (reference sequence). CDR3 amino acids: CASRQTAIILTGELFF. In nucleotides, the CDR3 is TGTGCCAGCAGACAGACAGCGATTATTTTGACCGGGGAGCTGTTTTTT.